This T cell receptor beta chain originates from a study of early stage breast cancer tumors. Whole-study results and caveats: Compared with adjacent normal breast, tumors showed approximately 2.5-fold denser, more clonal T cells.

Clones were sequenced by immunoSEQ multiplex PCR, and TCRdb holds only the in-frame ones, with some missing. The sample carries around 71,000 clones, 65% to 85% recorded once. Turning to this clone: Its antigen remains unknown.

The sequence came from a person aged 55-75 years with breast cancer. The specimen sequenced was blood.

The CDR3 loop reads CASSYGDRPQETQYF. The CDR3 bases are TGTGCCAGCAGTTACGGAGACAGGCCCCAAGAGACCCAGTACTTC. The rearrangement joins TRBV6-5 to TRBJ2-5, with TRBD1 as a possible D gene (6 bases). V was shortened by 2 bases and J by 1 base, with 11 bases between the two germline ends. CDR3 size: 15 residues. Germline V gene data show CDR1 as MNHEY and CDR2 as SVGAGI.